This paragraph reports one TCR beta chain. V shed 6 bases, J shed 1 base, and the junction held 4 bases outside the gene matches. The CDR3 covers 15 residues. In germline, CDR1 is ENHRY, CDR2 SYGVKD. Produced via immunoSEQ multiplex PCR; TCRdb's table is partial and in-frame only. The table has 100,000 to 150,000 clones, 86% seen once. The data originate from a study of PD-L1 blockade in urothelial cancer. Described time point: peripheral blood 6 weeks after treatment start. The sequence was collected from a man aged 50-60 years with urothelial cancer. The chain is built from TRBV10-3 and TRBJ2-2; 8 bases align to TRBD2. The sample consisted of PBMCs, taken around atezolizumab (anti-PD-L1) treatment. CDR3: CAISGLAGNTGELFF. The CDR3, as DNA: TGTGCCATCAGCGGGCTAGCGGGGAACACCGGGGAGCTGTTTTTT.